This T cell receptor (beta chain) was sequenced in a study of cytomegalovirus exposure and HLA in healthy donors (dated by TCRdb to 2015 to 2018). With regard to the full study: According to a later analysis, one platform produced both the roughly 110 validation repertoires and the 720 or so repertoires of the first cohort. The study aimed to test whether cataloging public T cell receptors could reveal signatures of past pathogen exposure. In addition to the first cohort of about 650 subjects, a separate validation cohort of about 120 different subjects was used. To predict cytomegalovirus infection status, the study brought together high-throughput TCR immunosequencing, statistical association of individual TCRs with disease status, and machine learning.

Overall study results and their limits: In a later analysis, TCRs clustered in the first cohort were found to also tend to co-occur in the roughly 110 validation repertoires, with approximately 95% of cluster scores above 0. The study listed 150 to 200 TCR beta chains as associated with cytomegalovirus. The classifier was reported to diagnose cytomegalovirus status with high specificity and sensitivity in both the original cohort and the validation cohort. The authors suggested that the approach could potentially be generalized to other disease states and immunological phenotypes. In vitro tests confirmed that a few of the cytomegalovirus-associated TCR beta chains recognize cytomegalovirus antigens. Most TCR sequences were seen in very few donors, while some public TCRs were found in many individuals. A later analysis had no HLA typing for the validation cohort, so co-occurrence there was scored across all 110 or so repertoires.

Donors formed part of the validation cohort, which comprised 120 subjects and was distinct from the first cohort of under 850 subjects. Here V drops 4 bases and J drops 9 bases, and the junction holds 4 bases not matched to any gene. CDR1 and CDR2 were assigned from the germline V gene as SGHAT and FQNNGV. From the cysteine up to the phenylalanine, the CDR3 has a length of 13 residues. Only the CDR3 part of the read is kept: 39 bases, read in frame from the first base. Worth noting for this clone: Its antigen target is currently unknown. Base qualities are not recorded, but no much larger clone differs from it by a single base.

The library was obtained by the immunoSEQ multiplex PCR assay. On the study's bioinformatics: A statistical classification framework was built for diagnosing cytomegalovirus status from the catalog of TCR beta chain sequences. Not all clones reach the TCRdb copy of this immuneACCESS table, which keeps in-frame sequences only. Checked studies attribute under half of the gap to unresolved V genes and leave the rest unexplained. V and J calls and clone size come straight from that table; D and trimming were deduced from the DNA. The sample table records about 360,000 clones; approximately 90% of these occur just once. Jointly, the top ten make up under 0.9% of the sample.

The clonotype comes from a woman younger than 35 in good health and CMV-seronegative. The sequenced sample was PBMCs. The sequence is built from TRBV11-2 and TRBJ2-1; TRBD2 lines up with 9 middle nucleotides. The bases are TGTGCCAGCAGCTATAGCGGGGGAGGTGAGCAGTTCTTC. It translates as CASSYSGGGEQFF.